Following are 3 T cell receptor beta chains from one sample sequenced in a study of T cell changes during pregnancy in multiple sclerosis. Measured with immunoSEQ multiplex PCR; TCRdb has only the in-frame clones, and not every one. The sample contains fewer than 55,000 clones, about 87% of which appear only once. The sample consisted of peripheral blood, taken in the first trimester of pregnancy. Receptor source: a female donor with multiple sclerosis, enrolled in a pregnancy study.

The sample holds a few counts of this clone. V usage is TRBV5-6 and J usage is TRBJ1-1, with a possible D match to TRBD1 (6 bases). This CDR3 is 13 amino acids long. The germline V gene has CDR1 SGHDT and CDR2 YYEEEE. V was cut by 4 bases and J by 6 bases, with 13 bases left in between. The CDR3 DNA follows: TGTGCCAGCAGCCTTCTTCAGGGGCCTGAAGCTTTCTTT. Its protein is CASSLLQGPEAFF.

The chain employs TRBV27 and TRBJ1-4; the match to TRBD1 covers 7 bases. Germline CDR1 and CDR2: MNHEY and SMNVEV (reference sequence). The trim removed 7 bases at V and 3 bases at J, leaving 5 bases unmatched. CDR3 length: 14 residues. The CDR3 loop reads CASKQGLSNEKLFF. As DNA, the CDR3 is TGTGCCAGCAAACAGGGGTTGTCTAATGAAAAACTGTTTTTT.

The V call is TRBV7-3, the J call TRBJ1-1; D is uncertain. V shed 2 bases and J shed 0 bases, with 10 bases lying between them. Per germline, CDR1 SGHTA and CDR2 FQGTGA. The CDR3 sequence is 15 residues long. The CDR3 region is CASSLGAIMNTEAFF. The CDR3 nucleotides read TGTGCCAGCAGCTTAGGAGCGATTATGAACACTGAAGCTTTCTTT.